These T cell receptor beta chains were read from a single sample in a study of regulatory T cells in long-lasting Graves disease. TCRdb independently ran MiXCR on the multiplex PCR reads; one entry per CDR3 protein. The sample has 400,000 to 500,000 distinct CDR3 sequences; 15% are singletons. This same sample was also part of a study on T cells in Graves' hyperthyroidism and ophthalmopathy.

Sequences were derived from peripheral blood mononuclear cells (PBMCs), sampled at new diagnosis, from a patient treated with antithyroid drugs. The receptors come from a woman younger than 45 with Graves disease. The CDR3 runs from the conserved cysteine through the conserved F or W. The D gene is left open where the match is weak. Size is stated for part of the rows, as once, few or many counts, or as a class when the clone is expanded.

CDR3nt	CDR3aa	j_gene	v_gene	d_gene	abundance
TGTGCCAGTAGTATAGATCGCGCGGGAGGGCGAGGTGAGCAGTTCTTC	CASSIDRAGGRGEQFF	TRBJ2-1	TRBV19	TRBD2	.
TGTGCCAGCAGCTTACTACCTGGTCGAGAGACCCAGTACTTC	CASSLLPGRETQYF	TRBJ2-5	TRBV7-9	.	many
TGCAGTGCTAGGGACGGGACAGCCTCTGGAAACACCATATATTTT	CSARDGTASGNTIYF	TRBJ1-3	TRBV20-1	TRBD1	.
TGTGCCAGCAGCCAAGACGGAGGAATGAACTACGAGCAGTACTTC	CASSQDGGMNYEQYF	TRBJ2-7	TRBV14	.	.
TGCGCCAGCAGCTTTTTAGGGGAAAAAATGAACACTGAAGCTTTCTTT	CASSFLGEKMNTEAFF	TRBJ1-1	TRBV5-1	.	.
TGTGCCAGCAGCAAAGGACAGGGGAACTCCTACGAGCAGTACTTC	CASSKGQGNSYEQYF	TRBJ2-7	TRBV7-2	TRBD1	.
TGTGCCAGCAGTTTTAGTAGGAGCGACTACGAGCAGTACTTC	CASSFSRSDYEQYF	TRBJ2-7	TRBV12-3/TRBV12-4	.	many
TGTGCCAGCAGTTTACGGGACAGTGGAGCTTTCTTT	CASSLRDSGAFF	TRBJ1-1	TRBV28	TRBD1	many
TGTGCCAGCAGTTTATGGGGGGAGGCTACAGGGAGGGGATTCTTC	CASSLWGEATGRGFF	TRBJ2-1	TRBV28	.	many
TGTGCCAGCAGTGAATATTTTGGTGAGCAGTTCTTC	CASSEYFGEQFF	TRBJ2-1	TRBV25-1	.	.
TGTGCCAGCAGTTTCCCCGGGACGACAGGAGGCTACGAGCAGTACTTC	CASSFPGTTGGYEQYF	TRBJ2-7	TRBV28	.	.
TGTGCCAGCAGTATCCTACAGGGGGCAGGGGAGACCCAGTACTTC	CASSILQGAGETQYF	TRBJ2-5	TRBV28	TRBD1	many
TGCAGCGTTGAAATAGCGGGCTTGGGGGAGACCCAGTACTTC	CSVEIAGLGETQYF	TRBJ2-5	TRBV29-1	TRBD2	many
TGTGCCACCGAACAGGGGGACTATGGCTACACCTTC	CATEQGDYGYTF	TRBJ1-2	TRBV6-1	TRBD1	many
TGTGCCAGCAGTTACCTTAAGGGTGAGAGTCAGCCCCAGCATTTT	CASSYLKGESQPQHF	TRBJ1-5	TRBV6-2/TRBV6-3	.	.
TGTGCCAGCAGTTTATACTCAGGGGGGTACGACACCGGGGAGCTGTTTTTT	CASSLYSGGYDTGELFF	TRBJ2-2	TRBV27	.	many
TGTGCCAGCAGCCAAGATCATGGACTAGCTCATAGGAGGGTGGATGAGCAGTTCTTC	CASSQDHGLAHRRVDEQFF	TRBJ2-1	TRBV3-1	TRBD2	many
TGTGCCACCAGCAGAGATGAAAAACTGTTTTTT	CATSRDEKLFF	TRBJ1-4	TRBV15	.	many
TGTGCCAGCAGCTTGGATAACAGGTGGGAGCAGTACTTC	CASSLDNRWEQYF	TRBJ2-7	TRBV5-6	.	many
TGCAGCGTTGCTAAGGGGAACCAAGAGACCCAGTACTTC	CSVAKGNQETQYF	TRBJ2-5	TRBV29-1	.	.
TGTGCCAGCAGCGGACAAGCGGGAGTCGGCACCGGGGAGCTGTTTTTT	CASSGQAGVGTGELFF	TRBJ2-2	TRBV9	TRBD2	many
TGTGCCAGCAGACACAGGGAAGAGACCCAGTACTTC	CASRHREETQYF	TRBJ2-5	TRBV2	.	few
TGTGCCAGCTCGCCCGCCCTAGTAACTCAGAAAAACATTCAGTACTTC	CASSPALVTQKNIQYF	TRBJ2-4	TRBV18	.	.
TGTGCCAGCAGCGCCGGACTAGCGGGAGATGTCGAGCAGTACTTC	CASSAGLAGDVEQYF	TRBJ2-7	TRBV9	TRBD2	.
TGCGCCAGCAGCTCGGGACTAGCGGGAGTTAACAATGAGCAGTTCTTC	CASSSGLAGVNNEQFF	TRBJ2-1	TRBV5-1	TRBD2	few
TGCAGTGCTAGACGGACAGGGGGTGGTAATCAGCCCCAGCATTTT	CSARRTGGGNQPQHF	TRBJ1-5	TRBV20-1	TRBD1	many
TGTGCCAGCAGCGGGACAGGGGGCGAGCCCCAGCATTTT	CASSGTGGEPQHF	TRBJ1-5	TRBV6-1	TRBD1	.
TGTGCCAGCTCCAACCGGGGGAGCAACACTGAAGCTTTCTTT	CASSNRGSNTEAFF	TRBJ1-1	TRBV2	.	many
TGTGCCACCAGTGATTCAAGAGACGGGGCTTTCTTT	CATSDSRDGAFF	TRBJ1-1	TRBV24-1	.	.
TGTGCCAGCAGTAAAGGGGACACCGGGGAGCTGTTTTTT	CASSKGDTGELFF	TRBJ2-2	TRBV25-1	.	.
TGTGCCAGCAGCGTGTCCGGGACAGAACTCTACGAGCAGTACTTC	CASSVSGTELYEQYF	TRBJ2-7	TRBV9	TRBD1	.
TGCGCCAGCAGCTTGGGGGAAAAGCGGGAGTTCTCAGAGACCCAGTACTTC	CASSLGEKREFSETQYF	TRBJ2-5	TRBV5-1	TRBD2	few
TGTGCCAGCAGTTTATTTCAGGGAGCGGGAGGCGACACCGGGGAGCTGTTTTTT	CASSLFQGAGGDTGELFF	TRBJ2-2	TRBV28	TRBD2	many
TGCAGTGCTAGAATTGCGGCGGGAGGCGCCAAAAACATTCAGTACTTC	CSARIAAGGAKNIQYF	TRBJ2-4	TRBV20-1	TRBD2	few
TGTGCCAGCAGCTTATTGCCTAGCGGAGGCACAGATACGCAGTATTTT	CASSLLPSGGTDTQYF	TRBJ2-3	TRBV11-2	TRBD2	many
TGTGCCTGGAGTGGATGGTACCACACCGGGGAGCTGTTTTTT	CAWSGWYHTGELFF	TRBJ2-2	TRBV30	.	many
TGCAGTGCCGCCGTTGTTCAAGCGGGAGGGCCCTACAATGAGCAGTTCTTC	CSAAVVQAGGPYNEQFF	TRBJ2-1	TRBV20-1	TRBD2	.